Here is one T cell receptor (beta chain) with its context. The antigen remains unidentified. This specimen belongs to a study of T cell responses to AZD1222 COVID-19 vaccine. Study-level points and caveats: Females made up more of the donors, who were largely white British, and clonal diversity may have come out too low. Targeting of unmutated variant regions was reportedly seen in nearly half of spike-specific TCRs. With dominance at 160-218 and 743-854, vaccine-associated CD4 TCRs spanned spike.

This CDR3 contains 13 residues. Looked up from germline, CDR1 is WSHSY and CDR2 is SAAADI. Trimming removed 7 bases from V and 5 bases from J; junction bases left unmatched: 7. Some clones are missing from TCRdb's copy, which holds only in-frame ones; the method was immunoSEQ multiplex PCR. The profile shows 150,000 to 200,000 clones, roughly 92% of them singletons. The source material was peripheral blood, sampled on day 0 of AZD1222 vaccination. The chain couples TRBV10-2 to TRBJ2-7; 8 bases fit TRBD1. This sequence originates from an adult in good health. The CDR3 DNA sequence: TGCGCCAGCACCGGGACAGGTATGAACGAGCAGTACTTC. Its translation is CASTGTGMNEQYF.